Listed here are 7 T cell receptor beta chains from one sample, sequenced in a study of shared clonotypes between healthy human individuals. Profiled with immunoSEQ multiplex PCR; TCRdb holds only in-frame clones, not every one. The sample lists 1,500,000 or so clones; approximately 98.5% were seen once. Input material: naive CD4+ T cells sorted from blood. Subset in this sample: CD45RA+ positively selected. The receptors come from a man aged 30-40 years in good health.

In this sample, this clone turned up once. The chain carries TRBV7-9 and TRBJ1-2, with TRBD1 as a possible D gene (5 bases). V was cut by 4 bases and J by 3 bases, with 18 bases left in between. The CDR3 length is 16 residues. From germline, CDR1 is SEHNR and CDR2 FQNEAQ (reference sequence). The CDR3 reads CASSSHQGSPDYGYTF. The CDR3 nucleotides read TGTGCCAGCAGCTCCCACCAGGGCAGCCCTGACTATGGCTACACCTTC.

This chain links TRBV7-9 with TRBJ2-2; D is perhaps TRBD1 (6 bases). Per germline, CDR1 SEHNR and CDR2 FQNEAQ (reference sequence). CDR3 length equals 16 residues. Trimming removed 4 bases from V and 0 bases from J, with 12 bases in between. The CDR3 is CASSYQGKPNTGELFF. The CDR3 DNA reads TGTGCCAGCAGCTATCAGGGGAAACCGAACACCGGGGAGCTGTTTTTT.

The J gene is TRBJ2-1, the V gene TRBV18, with D perhaps TRBD1 (6 bases). The germline V gene has CDR1 KGHSH and CDR2 LQKENI. The CDR3 is 16 residues long. The ends were cut back, 4 bases at V and 8 bases at J, with 21 bases in the middle. The CDR3 DNA follows: TGTGCCAGCTCACAAAATCCCCGGACAGTGAGCGATGAGCAGTTCTTC. Protein product: CASSQNPRTVSDEQFF.

This chain joins TRBV2 and TRBJ1-5; 8 bases align to TRBD1. Per germline, CDR1 SNHLY and CDR2 FYNNEI. The CDR3 is made up of 15 amino acids. V shed 3 bases and J 5 bases; nucleotides not matched to a gene: 6. The CDR3 region is CASSDSTGGDQPQHF. The CDR3 DNA reads as TGTGCCAGCAGTGATTCCACAGGGGGGGATCAGCCCCAGCATTTT.

This chain connects TRBV30 to TRBJ1-1; the D gene is possibly TRBD1 (6 bases). This CDR3 is 14 amino acids long. Trimming shortened V by 0 bases and J by 0 bases, and 8 bases separated the two germline ends. Germline CDR1 and CDR2: GTSNPN and SVGIG (reference sequence). CDR3 protein: CAWSVGQMNTEAFF. DNA for the CDR3: TGTGCCTGGAGTGTTGGACAGATGAACACTGAAGCTTTCTTT.

This clone appeared once. The V and J genes are TRBV5-1 and TRBJ2-5; 12 nucleotides agree with TRBD1. CDR1 SGHRS and CDR2 YFSETQ come from the germline V gene. The CDR3 is made up of 16 amino acids. V lost 2 bases to trimming and J lost 5 bases; unmatched junction nucleotides: 7. CDR3 sequence (DNA): TGCGCCAGCAGCTTAGGGACAGGGGGCGATGGGGAGACCCAGTACTTC. Protein product: CASSLGTGGDGETQYF.

V and J are TRBV2 and TRBJ2-5; perhaps TRBD2 as D (6 bases). The germline CDR1 and CDR2 sequences are SNHLY and FYNNEI. The CDR3 totals 11 residues. This CDR3 reads CATGAGETQYF. In DNA, the CDR3 is TGTGCGACCGGAGCGGGAGAGACCCAGTACTTC.